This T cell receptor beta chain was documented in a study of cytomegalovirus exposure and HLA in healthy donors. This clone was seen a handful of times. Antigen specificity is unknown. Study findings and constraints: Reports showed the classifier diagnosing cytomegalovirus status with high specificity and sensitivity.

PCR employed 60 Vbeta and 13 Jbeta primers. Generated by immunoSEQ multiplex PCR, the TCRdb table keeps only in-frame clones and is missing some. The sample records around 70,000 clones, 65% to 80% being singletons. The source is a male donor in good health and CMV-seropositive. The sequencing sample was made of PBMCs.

The CDR3 loop reads CASSASGSGNEQFF. As DNA, the CDR3 is TGTGCCAGCAGCGCTAGCGGGAGTGGCAATGAGCAGTTCTTC. The rearrangement uses TRBV9 and TRBJ2-1; 10 nucleotides line up with TRBD2. The CDR3 contains 14 residues. Germline V lookup: CDR1 SGDLS, CDR2 YYNGEE. The ends lost 3 bases at V and 6 bases at J; junction bases unmatched: 3.